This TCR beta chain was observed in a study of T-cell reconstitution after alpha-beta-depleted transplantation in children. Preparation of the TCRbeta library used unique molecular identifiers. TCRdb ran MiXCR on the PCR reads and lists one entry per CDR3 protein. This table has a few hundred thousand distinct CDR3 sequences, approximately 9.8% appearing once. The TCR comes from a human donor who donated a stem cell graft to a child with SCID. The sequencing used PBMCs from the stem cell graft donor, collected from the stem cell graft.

For the CDR3, the DNA is TGTGCCAGTAGTACTCGGGGGCCCGTCGACGAGCAGTACTTC. Protein product: CASSTRGPVDEQYF. This sequence joins TRBV19 and TRBJ2-7; either TRBD1 or TRBD2 may fit D (6 bases each). The CDR3 runs to 14 residues. V lost 4 bases, J lost 5 bases, and 15 bases lay in between. Germline V gene data show CDR1 as LNHDA and CDR2 as SQIVND (reference sequence).